Below, 30 T cell receptor beta chains from the same sample are listed, as sequenced in a study of PD-1 blockade in classical Hodgkin lymphoma (dated by TCRdb to about 2020). The intended sense of this specimen's time point label: cycle 1 day 1 (C1D1), immediately before nivolumab initiation. Relapse after autologous stem cell transplantation had occurred in all trial patients, and cohorts A, B and C were distinguished by prior brentuximab vedotin exposure. Library method: the immunoSEQ multiplex PCR assay. Not all clones reach the TCRdb copy of this immuneACCESS table, which keeps in-frame sequences only. Checked studies attribute under half of the gap to unresolved V genes and leave the rest unexplained. Within this sample are 40,000 to 65,000 clones, with around 85% of them counted one time only. 16% of the sample belongs to the ten largest clones. The starting material was peripheral blood mononuclear cells (PBMCs), obtained at baseline. The receptors here all came from a human donor with classical Hodgkin lymphoma.

The chain employs TRBV25-1 and TRBJ2-5; a possible D gene is TRBD2 (6 bases). V dropped 6 bases and J dropped 4 bases, with 24 bases sitting between them. The CDR3 is 17 residues long. Germline CDR1 reads MGHDK; CDR2 reads SYGVNS. CDR3 sequence: CASRGGRARDQAETQYF. In DNA form, the CDR3 reads TGTGCCAGCAGGGGGGGAAGGGCCAGGGACCAAGCAGAGACCCAGTACTTC.

The gene calls are TRBV25-1 and TRBJ2-4, with 9 bases matching TRBD1. The junction had 9 bases not matched to a gene; V was cut back by 4 bases and J by 8 bases. CDR1 is MGHDK and CDR2 is SYGVNS in the germline V gene. The CDR3 has 15 amino acids. The DNA for the CDR3 is TGTGCCAGCAGTGGAGAGACAGGGGGAGAGGACATTCAGTACTTC. Protein: CASSGETGGEDIQYF.

This clone has just one count. The chain uses TRBV11-3 and TRBJ2-1, with D uncertain. Germline assignment: CDR1 SGHNT and CDR2 YENEEA. There are 12 residues in the CDR3. V lost 3 bases and J 10 bases, leaving 10 bases between the germline ends. The CDR3 is CASSLHDLEQFF. In nucleotides, the CDR3 is TGTGCCAGCAGCTTGCACGACCTCGAGCAGTTCTTC.

The chain employs TRBV21-1 and TRBJ2-7; no check of the table's D call, TRBD1, against the DNA was made. TRBV21-1 is given as a pseudogene. The CDR3 spans 14 residues. The CDR3 sequence is CASRTGDVSYEQYF. The CDR3 DNA reads as TGTGCCAGCCGGACAGGGGATGTTTCCTACGAGCAGTACTTC.

This rearrangement joins TRBV12-5 to TRBJ2-5; 8 nucleotides align to TRBD1. CDR3 length: 13 amino acids. Germline V gene lookup returns CDR1 LGHNT and CDR2 FRNRAP. The J segment lost 6 bases and the V segment lost 5 bases, leaving 5 bases of the junction unmatched. CDR3 sequence reads: CASGPNRGKTQYF. The CDR3 DNA follows: TGTGCTAGTGGTCCCAACAGGGGGAAGACCCAGTACTTC.

The chain carries TRBV27 and TRBJ2-5; no firm D call. With 4 bases removed from V and 2 bases from J, the gap between germline ends came to 5 bases. CDR3 size: 12 residues. The germline V gene has CDR1 MNHEY and CDR2 SMNVEV (reference sequence). Here the CDR3 reads CASSCRQETQYF. The CDR3 DNA reads TGTGCCAGCAGTTGTAGACAAGAGACCCAGTACTTC.

The rearrangement uses TRBV21-1 and TRBJ1-3; the table's D call of TRBD1 was not tested on the DNA. TRBV21-1 is deemed a pseudogene. This CDR3 region has 18 residues. The CDR3 coding sequence is TGTGCCAGCGAAAGGATGGTCAGGACAGCAAGCTCTGGAAACACCATATATTTT. It specifies CASERMVRTASSGNTIYF.

The chain uses TRBV10-3 and TRBJ1-1; 9 nucleotides agree with TRBD1. CDR1 is ENHRY, CDR2 SYGVKD, per germline. The junction had 4 bases not matched to a gene; V was cut back by 4 bases and J by 1 base. This CDR3 is 15 amino acids long. CDR3 sequence: CAISVNRGRNTEAFF. The CDR3 DNA reads as TGTGCCATCAGTGTAAACAGGGGGCGGAACACTGAAGCTTTCTTT.

The table lists this clone with a few counts. The chain combines TRBV6-5 with TRBJ2-1; 7 nucleotides agree with TRBD2. The CDR3 is 15 amino acids. V was pared by 2 bases and J by 8 bases, with 9 bases of the junction left unmatched. Germline V gene sequence: CDR1 MNHEY, CDR2 SVGAGI. The CDR3 region is CASSYRPSGRDEQFF. In DNA form, the CDR3 reads TGTGCCAGCAGTTACAGGCCTAGCGGACGGGATGAGCAGTTCTTC.

The rearrangement links TRBV7-2 to TRBJ2-7; 10 positions agree with TRBD2. The CDR3 consists of 14 residues. Trimming took 3 bases from V and 3 from J; bases not matched to a gene: 2. CDR1 and CDR2 (germline): SGHTA, FQGNSA. The CDR3 here is CASSLTSGFYEQYV. CDR3 DNA sequence: TGTGCCAGCAGCTTGACTAGCGGGTTCTACGAGCAGTACGTC.

The CDR3 is CATSIGTGGLNTEAFF. In DNA, the CDR3 is TGTGCCACCTCAATCGGAACGGGGGGCCTGAACACTGAAGCTTTCTTT. This chain joins TRBV7-9 and TRBJ1-1, with a possible D match to TRBD1 (6 bases). Trimming took 10 bases from V and 0 from J, leaving 21 bases between them. This CDR3 has 16 residues. CDR1 and CDR2 (germline): SEHNR, FQNEAQ (reference sequence).

V is TRBV9 and J is TRBJ1-1; D uncertain. The CDR3 totals 15 residues. The V gene lost 0 bases and the J gene lost 2 bases, with 11 bases spanning the gap. The germline V gene encodes CDR1 SGDLS and CDR2 YYNGEE. The CDR3 protein is CASSVDLGRNTEAFF. CDR3 nucleotide sequence: TGTGCCAGCAGCGTAGATCTCGGCAGAAACACTGAAGCTTTCTTT.

The chain joins TRBV5-6 to TRBJ1-3; D is unresolved. The CDR3 runs to 13 residues. Germline CDR1 is SGHDT and CDR2 is YYEEEE. V gave up 0 bases and J gave up 4 bases, with 5 bases separating them. CDR3 residues: CASSLVGGNTIYF. The CDR3 DNA is TGTGCCAGCAGCTTGGTCGGGGGAAACACCATATATTTT.

The chain combines TRBV14 with TRBJ1-1; tentative D call: TRBD1 (5 bases). The CDR3 is made up of 14 amino acids. Trimming removed 3 bases at V and 7 bases at J, with 15 bases between. CDR1 is SGHDN and CDR2 is FVKESK in the germline V gene. The DNA for the CDR3 is TGTGCCAGCAGCCAGATGGGGGGACTGTTTGAAGCTTTCTTT. As protein: CASSQMGGLFEAFF.

The chain combines TRBV7-3 with TRBJ2-2; D possibly corresponds to TRBD2 (5 bases). The V gene's germline CDR1 is SGHTA and CDR2 FQGTGA. Trimming pared 2 bases from V and 4 bases from J, leaving 8 bases between. This CDR3 has 14 amino acids. CDR3 coding DNA: TGTGCCAGCAGCTTAGGCCTAGCCACCGGGGAGCTGTTTTTT. Residues: CASSLGLATGELFF.

The V gene is TRBV6-6, the J gene TRBJ1-5; D unclear. Between the trimmed V and J ends, which lost 0 bases and 7 bases, there was a span of 13 bases. Germline V gives CDR1 MNHNY, CDR2 SVGAGI (reference sequence). The CDR3 contains 15 residues. CDR3 nucleotide sequence: TGTGCCAGCAGTTACTCGGCGGCAGGCGGGCAGCCCCAGCATTTT. Amino acid sequence: CASSYSAAGGQPQHF.

This CDR3 is CAISAGGLSAEQYV. CDR3 coding DNA: TGTGCCATCAGTGCCGGGGGCTTAAGTGCCGAGCAGTACGTC. The chain is built from TRBV10-3 and TRBJ2-7, with D perhaps being TRBD1 or TRBD2 (6 bases each). CDR1 is ENHRY, CDR2 SYGVKD, per germline. The CDR3 is 14 amino acids. V was cut by 4 bases and J by 6 bases, with 16 bases left in between.

This chain connects TRBV5-1 to TRBJ2-3, with a weak D call TRBD1 (6 bases). This CDR3 is 14 amino acids long. Germline CDR1 reads SGHRS; CDR2 reads YFSETQ. V lost 2 bases to trimming and J lost 6 bases, with 13 bases between them. The CDR3 nucleotides read TGCGCCAGCAGCTTTGGACAGTCCGTGGATACGCAGTATTTT. Residues: CASSFGQSVDTQYF. Full variable domain (rest looked up from reference TRBV5-1 and TRBJ2-3): KAGVTQTPRYLIKTRGQQVTLSCSPISGHRSVSWYQQTPGQGLQFLFEYFSETQRNKGNFPGRFSGRQFSNSRSEMNVSTLELGDSALYLCASSFGQSVDTQYFGPGTRLTVL.

The genes are TRBV30 and TRBJ2-2; D unclear. This CDR3 comprises 14 residues. The V end was cut by 1 base, the J end by 3 bases, with 9 bases between. Germline values: CDR1 GTSNPN, CDR2 SVGIG (reference sequence). DNA of the CDR3: TGTGCCTGGAGTGCTGCCTTATACACCGGGGAGCTGTTTTTT. Translating gives CAWSAALYTGELFF.

This rearrangement joins TRBV7-2 to TRBJ2-1; TRBD1 matches 7 bases. The CDR3 is made up of 14 amino acids. Germline lookup yields CDR1 SGHTA and CDR2 FQGNSA. The CDR3 DNA is TGTGCGAGTGGGGGCAGGGGGTCTTACAATGAGCAGTTCTTC. It codes for CASGGRGSYNEQFF. The full variable domain, in which reference TRBV7-2 and TRBJ2-1 provide the parts outside the CDR3, is GAGVSQSPSNKVTEKGKDVELRCDPISGHTALYWYRQSLGQGLEFLIYFQGNSAPDKSGLPSDRFSAERTGGSVSTLTIQRTQQEDSAVYLCASGGRGSYNEQFFGPGTRLTVL.

The gene calls are TRBV18 and TRBJ1-1; D might be TRBD1 (5 bases). Germline CDR1 and CDR2: KGHSH and LQKENI. Between the trimmed V and J ends, which lost 3 bases and 5 bases, there was a span of 13 bases. This CDR3 comprises 14 residues. DNA for the CDR3: TGTGCCAGCTCACCGACCCGGACAAGGACTGAAGCTTTCTTT. This gives the protein CASSPTRTRTEAFF.

This chain joins TRBV5-3 and TRBJ2-5; no definite D call. TRBV5-3 is classed as an ORF, of uncertain function. The CDR3 is 16 amino acids. Trimming took off 0 bases at V and 5 bases at J, with 17 bases between the two ends. As DNA, the CDR3 is TGTGCCAGAAGCTTGGGCTCCAGTCGCCGGTATGAGACCCAGTACTTC. Residues: CARSLGSSRRYETQYF.

The chain has TRBV14 and TRBJ2-6; the D is unclear. Germline CDR1 is SGHDN and CDR2 is FVKESK. Deletions cut 1 base from V and 3 bases from J, with 10 bases between. CDR3 length: 16 amino acids. CDR3 coding DNA: TGTGCCAGCAGCCAAGTAGGCTATCGTGGGGCCAACGTCCTGACTTTC. Its protein product is CASSQVGYRGANVLTF.

This chain uses TRBV4-3 with TRBJ1-3; 8 nucleotides align to TRBD1. Germline assignment: CDR1 LGHNA and CDR2 YSLEER. With V trimmed by 5 bases and J by 0 bases, 6 bases remained unmatched. The CDR3 is made up of 16 amino acids. CDR3 sequence (DNA): TGCGCCAGCAGCACCGACAGGGGCCACTCTGGAAACACCATATATTTT. Protein product: CASSTDRGHSGNTIYF.

The chain carries TRBV6-4 and TRBJ2-5, with D perhaps assigned TRBD1 or TRBD2 (5 bases each). Trimming stripped 2 bases from V and 5 bases from J, with 18 bases between. The CDR3 spans 16 residues. In germline, CDR1 is MRHNA, CDR2 SNTAGT. The CDR3 protein is CASSDLEGSTRETQYF. CDR3 nucleotide sequence: TGTGCCAGCAGTGACCTCGAGGGGAGTACAAGGGAGACCCAGTACTTC.

As concerns this clone: Other DNA variants within this sample encode the same CDR3. The V and J genes are TRBV4-3 and TRBJ2-3; D might be TRBD1 (5 bases). The CDR3 covers 15 residues. With 0 bases removed from V and 3 bases from J, the gap between germline ends came to 10 bases. CDR1 and CDR2 (germline): LGHNA, YSLEER. Written as DNA, the CDR3 is TGCGCCAGCAGCCAAGAAGGAAGGGGTACAGATACGCAGTATTTT. It encodes CASSQEGRGTDTQYF.

The chain recombines TRBV2 with TRBJ1-3; D perhaps matches TRBD1 (6 bases). Deletions cut 8 bases from V and 0 bases from J, with 14 bases between. This CDR3 contains 15 residues. Per the germline V gene, CDR1 is SNHLY and CDR2 is FYNNEI. The CDR3 DNA reads as TGTGCCAGCGAATTGGACAGCAACTCTGGAAACACCATATATTTT. As protein: CASELDSNSGNTIYF.

A single count supports this clone. The chain has TRBV7-9 and TRBJ1-4; unclear D gene. The CDR3 length is 14 residues. Per the germline V gene, CDR1 is SEHNR and CDR2 is FQNEAQ (reference sequence). The ends were cut back, 4 bases at V and 7 bases at J, with 13 bases in the middle. CDR3 DNA sequence: TGTGCCAGCAGCTATGACAAGGGCAGTGAAAAACTGTTTTTT. Protein sequence: CASSYDKGSEKLFF.

This chain links TRBV13 with TRBJ2-7; D remains ambiguous. This CDR3 spans 14 amino acids. Germline CDR1 PRHDT, CDR2 FYEKMQ (reference sequence). Trimming took off 5 bases at V and 4 bases at J, with 15 bases between the two ends. The CDR3 spells CASSPRWDKYEQYF. CDR3 DNA sequence: TGTGCCAGCAGCCCGCGGTGGGATAAATACGAGCAGTACTTC. The entire variable domain, with the rest obtained from reference TRBV13 and TRBJ2-7, is as follows: AAGVIQSPRHLIKEKRETATLKCYPIPRHDTVYWYQQGPGQDPQFLISFYEKMQSDKGSIPDRFSAQQFSDYHSELNMSSLELGDSALYFCASSPRWDKYEQYFGPGTRLTVT.

The chain recombines TRBV5-6 with TRBJ2-1; possibly TRBD2 for D (5 bases). V shed 0 bases and J shed 10 bases, with 11 bases lying between them. Germline loops: CDR1 SGHDT, CDR2 YYEEEE. The CDR3 has 13 residues. CDR3 sequence: CASSLADEGEQFF. The DNA of the CDR3 is TGTGCCAGCAGCTTGGCCGATGAGGGAGAGCAGTTCTTC.